This TCR beta chain originates from a study of T cells after yellow fever vaccination. Overall study context: The SMART-Seq v4 Ultra Low Input method served to prepare the low-cell-number fractions.

5'RACE template switching produced TCR cDNA carrying a universal primer site and UMIs. TCRdb independently ran MiXCR on the 5' RACE reads; one entry per CDR3 protein. The repertoire holds 550,000 or so distinct CDR3 sequences, with about 19% as singletons. The CDR3 runs to 17 residues. V trimming: 5 bases; J trimming: 5 bases; junction bases outside the gene matches: 11. Broader study findings: It was a small share of clonotypes that appeared in both CD4 and CD8 compartments. Abundant bulk-population clonotypes could contaminate the FACS-sorted repertoires.

Remarks on this clonotype: The antigen remains undetermined.

The TCR was taken from a young man who received the YFV17D yellow fever vaccine. The rearrangement uses TRBV12-3 or TRBV12-4 and TRBJ2-3, with TRBD2 identical over 12 bases. Here the sequenced sample was PBMCs, taken 15 days after the yellow fever booster vaccination. The CDR3 loop is CASSPTSGRGGVDTQYF. The CDR3, as DNA: TGTGCCAGCAGTCCGACTAGCGGGAGAGGGGGGGTAGATACGCAGTATTTT.